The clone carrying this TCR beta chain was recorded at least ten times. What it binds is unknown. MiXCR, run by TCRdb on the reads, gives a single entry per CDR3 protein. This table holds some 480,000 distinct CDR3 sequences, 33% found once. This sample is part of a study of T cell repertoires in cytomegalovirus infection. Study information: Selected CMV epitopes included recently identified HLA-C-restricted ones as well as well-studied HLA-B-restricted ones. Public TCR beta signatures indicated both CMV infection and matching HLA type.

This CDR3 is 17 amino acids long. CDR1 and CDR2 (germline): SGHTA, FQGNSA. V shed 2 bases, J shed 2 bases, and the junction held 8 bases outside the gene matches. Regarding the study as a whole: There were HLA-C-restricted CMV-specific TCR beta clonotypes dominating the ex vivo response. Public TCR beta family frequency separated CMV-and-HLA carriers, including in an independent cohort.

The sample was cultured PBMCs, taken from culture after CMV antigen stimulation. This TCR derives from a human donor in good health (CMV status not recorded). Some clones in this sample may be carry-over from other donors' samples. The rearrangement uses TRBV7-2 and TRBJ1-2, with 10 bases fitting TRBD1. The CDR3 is CASSLLGQGGLNYGYTF. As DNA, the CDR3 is TGTGCCAGCAGCTTACTAGGACAGGGGGGTCTCAACTATGGCTACACCTTC.